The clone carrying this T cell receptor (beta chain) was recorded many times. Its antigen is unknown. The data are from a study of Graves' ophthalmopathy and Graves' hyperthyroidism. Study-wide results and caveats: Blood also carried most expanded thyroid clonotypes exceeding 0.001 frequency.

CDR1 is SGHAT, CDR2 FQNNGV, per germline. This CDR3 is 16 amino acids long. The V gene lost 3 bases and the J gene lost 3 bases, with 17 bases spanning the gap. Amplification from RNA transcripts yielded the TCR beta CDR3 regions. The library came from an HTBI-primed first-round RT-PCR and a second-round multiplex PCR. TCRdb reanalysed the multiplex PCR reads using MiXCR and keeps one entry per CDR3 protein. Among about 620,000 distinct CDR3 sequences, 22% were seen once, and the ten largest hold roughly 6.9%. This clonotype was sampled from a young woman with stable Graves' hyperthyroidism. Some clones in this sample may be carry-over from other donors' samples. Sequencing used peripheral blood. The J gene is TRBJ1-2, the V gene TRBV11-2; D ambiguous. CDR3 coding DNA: TGTGCCAGCAGCTTGATCCCAGGACCTGGGGACTATGGCTACACCTTC. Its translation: CASSLIPGPGDYGYTF.